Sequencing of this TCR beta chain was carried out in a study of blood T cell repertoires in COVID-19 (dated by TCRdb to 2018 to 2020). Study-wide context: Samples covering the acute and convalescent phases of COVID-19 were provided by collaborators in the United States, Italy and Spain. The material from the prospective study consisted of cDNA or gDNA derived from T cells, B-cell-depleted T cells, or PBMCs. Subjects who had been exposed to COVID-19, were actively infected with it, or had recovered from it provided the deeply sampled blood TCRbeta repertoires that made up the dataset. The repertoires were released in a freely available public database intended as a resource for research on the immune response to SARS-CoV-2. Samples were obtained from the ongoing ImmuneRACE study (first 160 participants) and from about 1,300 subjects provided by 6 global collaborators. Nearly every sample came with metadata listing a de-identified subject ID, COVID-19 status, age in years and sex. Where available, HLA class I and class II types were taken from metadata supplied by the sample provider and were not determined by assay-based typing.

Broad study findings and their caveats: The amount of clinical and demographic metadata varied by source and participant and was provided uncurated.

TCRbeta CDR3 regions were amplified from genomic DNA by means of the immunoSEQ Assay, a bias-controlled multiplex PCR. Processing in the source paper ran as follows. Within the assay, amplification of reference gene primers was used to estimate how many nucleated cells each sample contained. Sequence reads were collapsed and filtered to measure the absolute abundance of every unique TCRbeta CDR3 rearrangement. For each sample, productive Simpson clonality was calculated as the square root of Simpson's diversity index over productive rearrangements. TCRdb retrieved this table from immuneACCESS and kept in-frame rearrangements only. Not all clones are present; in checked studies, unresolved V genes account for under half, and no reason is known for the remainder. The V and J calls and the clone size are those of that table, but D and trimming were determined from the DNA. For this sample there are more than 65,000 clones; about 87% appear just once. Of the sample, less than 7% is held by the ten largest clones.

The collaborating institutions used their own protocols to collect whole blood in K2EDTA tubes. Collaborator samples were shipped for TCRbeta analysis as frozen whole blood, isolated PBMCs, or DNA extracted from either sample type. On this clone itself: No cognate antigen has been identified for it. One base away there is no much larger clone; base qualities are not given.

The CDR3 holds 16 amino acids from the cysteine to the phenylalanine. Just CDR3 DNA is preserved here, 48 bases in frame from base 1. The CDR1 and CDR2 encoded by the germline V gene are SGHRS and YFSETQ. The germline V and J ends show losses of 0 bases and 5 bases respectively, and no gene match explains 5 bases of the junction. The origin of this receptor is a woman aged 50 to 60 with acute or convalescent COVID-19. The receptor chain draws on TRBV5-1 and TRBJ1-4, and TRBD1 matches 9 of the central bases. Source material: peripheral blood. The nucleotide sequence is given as TGCGCCAGCAGCTTGGGACAGGGGGTACAAAATGAAAAACTGTTTTTT. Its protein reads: CASSLGQGVQNEKLFF.